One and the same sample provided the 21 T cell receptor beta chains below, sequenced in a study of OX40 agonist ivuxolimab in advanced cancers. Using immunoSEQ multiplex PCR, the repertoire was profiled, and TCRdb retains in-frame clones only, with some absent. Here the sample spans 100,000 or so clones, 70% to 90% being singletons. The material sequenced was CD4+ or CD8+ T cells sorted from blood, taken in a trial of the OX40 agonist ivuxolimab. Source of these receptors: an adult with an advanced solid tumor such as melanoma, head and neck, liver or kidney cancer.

The CDR3 nucleotides are TGTGCCAGCAGCTTATCGGGACAGCCTAATGGCTACACCTTC. Its translation: CASSLSGQPNGYTF. The gene calls are TRBV7-2 and TRBJ1-2; 7 bases are a match to TRBD1. CDR3 size: 14 residues. The ends lost 2 bases at V and 6 bases at J; junction bases unmatched: 6. Germline-derived CDR1 and CDR2 are SGHTA and FQGNSA.

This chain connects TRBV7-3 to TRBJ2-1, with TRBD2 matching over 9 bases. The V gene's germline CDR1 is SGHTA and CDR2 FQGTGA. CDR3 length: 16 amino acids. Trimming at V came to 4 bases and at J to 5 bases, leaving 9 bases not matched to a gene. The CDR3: CASSSASGAPDNEQFF. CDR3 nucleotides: TGTGCCAGCAGCTCCGCTAGCGGGGCACCTGACAATGAGCAGTTCTTC.

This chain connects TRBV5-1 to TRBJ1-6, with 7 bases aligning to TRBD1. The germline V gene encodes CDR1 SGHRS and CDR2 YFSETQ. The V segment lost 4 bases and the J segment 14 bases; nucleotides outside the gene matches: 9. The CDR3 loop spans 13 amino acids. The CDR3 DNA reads TGCGCCAGCAGCCTATACAGGGGCGAAACCCTCCACTTT. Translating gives CASSLYRGETLHF.

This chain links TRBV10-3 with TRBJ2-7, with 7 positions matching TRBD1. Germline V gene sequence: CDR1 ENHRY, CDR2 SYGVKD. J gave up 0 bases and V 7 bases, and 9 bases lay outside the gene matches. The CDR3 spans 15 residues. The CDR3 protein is CAITDRERSSYEQYF. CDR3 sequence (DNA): TGTGCCATCACCGACAGGGAGAGAAGCTCCTACGAGCAGTACTTC.

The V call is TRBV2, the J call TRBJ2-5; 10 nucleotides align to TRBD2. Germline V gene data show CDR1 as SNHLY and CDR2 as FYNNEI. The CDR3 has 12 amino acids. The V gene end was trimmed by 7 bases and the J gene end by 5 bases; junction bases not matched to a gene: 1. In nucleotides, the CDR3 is TGTGCCAGCATGGGACTAGCGGAGACCCAGTACTTC. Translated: CASMGLAETQYF.

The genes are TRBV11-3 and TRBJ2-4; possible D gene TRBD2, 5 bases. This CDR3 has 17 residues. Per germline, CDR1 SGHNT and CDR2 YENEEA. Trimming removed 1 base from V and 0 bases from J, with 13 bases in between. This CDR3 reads CASSLGHSALAKNIQYF. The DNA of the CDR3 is TGTGCCAGCAGCTTAGGACATAGCGCCCTAGCCAAAAACATTCAGTACTTC. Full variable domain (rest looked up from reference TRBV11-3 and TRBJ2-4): EAGVVQSPRYKIIEKKQPVAFWCNPISGHNTLYWYLQNLGQGPELLIRYENEEAVDDSQLPKDRFSAERLKGVDSTLKIQPAELGDSAVYLCASSLGHSALAKNIQYFGAGTRLSVL.

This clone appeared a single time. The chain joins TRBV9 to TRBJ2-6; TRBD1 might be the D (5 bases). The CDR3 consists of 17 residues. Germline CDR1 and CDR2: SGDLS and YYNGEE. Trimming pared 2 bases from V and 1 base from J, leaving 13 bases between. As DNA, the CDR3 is TGTGCCAGCAGCGTGGCGCCAGGGTTTTCTGGGGCCAACGTCCTGACTTTC. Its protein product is CASSVAPGFSGANVLTF.

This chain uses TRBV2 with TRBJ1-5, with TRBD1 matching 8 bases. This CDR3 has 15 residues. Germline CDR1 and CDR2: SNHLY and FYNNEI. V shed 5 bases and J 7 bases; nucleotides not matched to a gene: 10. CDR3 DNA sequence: TGTGCCAGCAGTCCCCAGGGGGCAGGCACGCAGCCCCAGCATTTT. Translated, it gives CASSPQGAGTQPQHF. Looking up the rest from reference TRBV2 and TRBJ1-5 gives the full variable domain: EPEVTQTPSHQVTQMGQEVILRCVPISNHLYFYWYRQILGQKVEFLVSFYNNEISEKSEIFDDQFSVERPDGSNFTLKIRSTKLEDSAMYFCASSPQGAGTQPQHFGDGTRLSIL.

The DNA of the CDR3 is TGTGCCAGTAGGGCGGCTGGGACAGGTACCTACGAGCAGTACTTC. Translated: CASRAAGTGTYEQYF. The chain combines TRBV19 with TRBJ2-7; TRBD1 aligns across 8 bases. The CDR3 contains 15 residues. From germline, CDR1 is LNHDA and CDR2 SQIVND (reference sequence). The trim removed 6 bases at V and 2 bases at J, leaving 9 bases unmatched.

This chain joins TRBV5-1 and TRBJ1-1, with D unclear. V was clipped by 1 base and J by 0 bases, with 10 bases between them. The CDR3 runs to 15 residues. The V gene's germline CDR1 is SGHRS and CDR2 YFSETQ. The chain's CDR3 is CASSLSLVMNTEAFF. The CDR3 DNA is TGCGCCAGCAGCTTGAGTTTGGTTATGAACACTGAAGCTTTCTTT.

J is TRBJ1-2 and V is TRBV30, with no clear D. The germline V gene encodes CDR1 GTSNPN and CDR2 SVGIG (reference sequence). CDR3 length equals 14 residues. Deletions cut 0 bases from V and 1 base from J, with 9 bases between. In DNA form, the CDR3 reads TGTGCCTGGAGTGTACATGTCGATAACTATGGCTACACCTTC. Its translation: CAWSVHVDNYGYTF. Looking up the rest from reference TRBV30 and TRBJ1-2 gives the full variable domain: SQTIHQWPATLVQPVGSPLSLECTVEGTSNPNLYWYRQAAGRGLQLLFYSVGIGQISSEVPQNLSASRPQDRQFILSSKKLLLSDSGFYLCAWSVHVDNYGYTFGSGTRLTVV.

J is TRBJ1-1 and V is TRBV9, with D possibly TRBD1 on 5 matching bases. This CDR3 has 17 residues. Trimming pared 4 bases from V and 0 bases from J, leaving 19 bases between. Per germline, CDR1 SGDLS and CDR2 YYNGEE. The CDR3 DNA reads TGTGCCAGCAGCCCTCAGACAGCTATCGGCATGAACACTGAAGCTTTCTTT. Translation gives CASSPQTAIGMNTEAFF.

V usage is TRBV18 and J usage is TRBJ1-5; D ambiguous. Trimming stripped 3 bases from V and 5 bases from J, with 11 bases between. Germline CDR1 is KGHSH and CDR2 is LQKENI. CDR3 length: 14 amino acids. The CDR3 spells CASSPNPFYQPQHF. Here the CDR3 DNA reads TGTGCCAGCTCACCTAATCCTTTTTATCAGCCCCAGCATTTT.

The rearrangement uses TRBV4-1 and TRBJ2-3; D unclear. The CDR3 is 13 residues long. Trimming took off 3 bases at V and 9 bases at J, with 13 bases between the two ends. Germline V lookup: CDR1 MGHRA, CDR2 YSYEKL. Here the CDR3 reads CASSQVAFETQYF. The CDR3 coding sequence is TGCGCCAGCAGCCAGGTAGCTTTTGAGACGCAGTATTTT.

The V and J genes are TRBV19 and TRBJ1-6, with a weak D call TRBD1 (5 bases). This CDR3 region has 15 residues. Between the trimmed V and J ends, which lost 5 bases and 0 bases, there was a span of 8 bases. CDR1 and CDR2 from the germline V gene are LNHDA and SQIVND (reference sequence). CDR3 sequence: CASSGGFSYNSPLHF. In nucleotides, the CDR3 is TGTGCCAGTAGTGGGGGATTCTCCTATAATTCACCCCTCCACTTT.

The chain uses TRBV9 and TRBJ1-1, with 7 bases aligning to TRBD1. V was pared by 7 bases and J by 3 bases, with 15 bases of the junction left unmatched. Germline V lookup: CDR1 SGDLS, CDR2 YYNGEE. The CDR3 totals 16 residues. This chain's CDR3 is CASPAVNATGYTEAFF. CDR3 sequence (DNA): TGTGCCAGCCCAGCCGTCAACGCGACAGGGTACACTGAAGCTTTCTTT.

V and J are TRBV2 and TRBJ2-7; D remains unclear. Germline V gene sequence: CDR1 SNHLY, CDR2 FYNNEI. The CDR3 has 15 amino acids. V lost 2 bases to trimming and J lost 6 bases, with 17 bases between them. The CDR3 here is CASSENVGKGTEQYF. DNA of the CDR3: TGTGCCAGCAGTGAAAATGTGGGGAAGGGTACCGAGCAGTACTTC.

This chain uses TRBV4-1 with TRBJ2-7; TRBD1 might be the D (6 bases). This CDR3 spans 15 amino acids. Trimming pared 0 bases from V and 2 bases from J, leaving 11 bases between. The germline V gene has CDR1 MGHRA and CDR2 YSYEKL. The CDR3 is CASSQEYTGTYEQYF. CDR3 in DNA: TGCGCCAGCAGCCAAGAATATACAGGGACCTACGAGCAGTACTTC.

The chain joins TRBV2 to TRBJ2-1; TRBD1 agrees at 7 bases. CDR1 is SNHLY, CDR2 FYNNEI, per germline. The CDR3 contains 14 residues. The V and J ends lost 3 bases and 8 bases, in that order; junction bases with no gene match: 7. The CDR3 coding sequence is TGTGCCAGCAGTGATGTTTTAGGGGGCTATGAGCAGTTCTTC. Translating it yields CASSDVLGGYEQFF.

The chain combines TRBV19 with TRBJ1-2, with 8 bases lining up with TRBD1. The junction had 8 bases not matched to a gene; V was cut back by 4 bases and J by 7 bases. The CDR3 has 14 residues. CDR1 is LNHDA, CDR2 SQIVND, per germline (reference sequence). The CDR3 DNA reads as TGTGCCAGTAGTACCCAACCGACAGGGGCTGGCTACACCTTC. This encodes CASSTQPTGAGYTF.

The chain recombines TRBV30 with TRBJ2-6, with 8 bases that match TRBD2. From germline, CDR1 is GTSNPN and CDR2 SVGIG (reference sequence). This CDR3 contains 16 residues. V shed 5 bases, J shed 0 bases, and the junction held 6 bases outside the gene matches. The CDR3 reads CAWGAGAHSGANVLTF. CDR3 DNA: TGTGCCTGGGGAGCGGGAGCCCACTCTGGGGCCAACGTCCTGACTTTC.